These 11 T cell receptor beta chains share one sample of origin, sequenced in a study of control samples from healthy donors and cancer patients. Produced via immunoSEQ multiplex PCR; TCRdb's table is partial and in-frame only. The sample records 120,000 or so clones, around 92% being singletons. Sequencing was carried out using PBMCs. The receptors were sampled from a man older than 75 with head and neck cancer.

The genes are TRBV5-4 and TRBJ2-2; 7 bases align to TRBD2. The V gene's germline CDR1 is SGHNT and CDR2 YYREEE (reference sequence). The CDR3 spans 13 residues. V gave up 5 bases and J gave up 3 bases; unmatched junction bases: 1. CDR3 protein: CASSSGYTGELFF. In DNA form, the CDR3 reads TGTGCCAGCAGTAGCGGGTACACCGGGGAGCTGTTTTTT.

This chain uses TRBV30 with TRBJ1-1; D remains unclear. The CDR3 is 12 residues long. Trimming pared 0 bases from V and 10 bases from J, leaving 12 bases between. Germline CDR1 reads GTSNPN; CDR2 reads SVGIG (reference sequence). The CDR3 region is CAWSVREGRAFF. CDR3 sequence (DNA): TGTGCCTGGAGTGTACGGGAAGGGAGAGCTTTCTTT. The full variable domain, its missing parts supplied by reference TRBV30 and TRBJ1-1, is SQTIHQWPATLVQPVGSPLSLECTVEGTSNPNLYWYRQAAGRGLQLLFYSVGIGQISSEVPQNLSASRPQDRQFILSSKKLLLSDSGFYLCAWSVREGRAFFGQGTRLTVV.

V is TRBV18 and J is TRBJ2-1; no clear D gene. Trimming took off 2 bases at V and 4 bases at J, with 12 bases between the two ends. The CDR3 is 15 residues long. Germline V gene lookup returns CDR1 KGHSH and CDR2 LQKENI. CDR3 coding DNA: TGTGCCAGCTCACCAAATCTCGCTAGTTACAATGAGCAGTTCTTC. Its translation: CASSPNLASYNEQFF.

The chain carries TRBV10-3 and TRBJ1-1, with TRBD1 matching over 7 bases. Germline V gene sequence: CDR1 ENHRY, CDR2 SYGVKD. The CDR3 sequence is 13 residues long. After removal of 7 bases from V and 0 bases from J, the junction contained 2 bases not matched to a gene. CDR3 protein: CAIMGQLNTEAFF. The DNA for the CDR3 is TGTGCCATCATGGGACAGTTGAACACTGAAGCTTTCTTT.

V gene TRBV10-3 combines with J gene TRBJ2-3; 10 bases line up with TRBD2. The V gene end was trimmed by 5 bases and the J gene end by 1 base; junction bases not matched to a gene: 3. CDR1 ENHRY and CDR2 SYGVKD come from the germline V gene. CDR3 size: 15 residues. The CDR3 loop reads CAISPSGGRTDTQYF. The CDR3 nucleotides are TGTGCCATCAGTCCTAGCGGGGGCCGCACAGATACGCAGTATTTT.

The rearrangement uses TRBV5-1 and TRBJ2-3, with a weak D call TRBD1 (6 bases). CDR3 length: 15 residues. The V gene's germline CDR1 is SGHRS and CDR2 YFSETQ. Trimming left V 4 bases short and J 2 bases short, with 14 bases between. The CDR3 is CASSNGQLNTDTQYF. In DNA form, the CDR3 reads TGCGCCAGCAGCAACGGACAGCTAAACACAGATACGCAGTATTTT.

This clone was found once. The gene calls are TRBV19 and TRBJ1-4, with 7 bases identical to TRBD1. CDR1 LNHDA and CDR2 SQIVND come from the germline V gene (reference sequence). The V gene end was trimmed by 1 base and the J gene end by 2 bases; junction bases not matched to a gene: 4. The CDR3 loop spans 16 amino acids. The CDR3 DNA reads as TGTGCCAGTAGTATAGGAGGGGGCGAGACTAATGAAAAACTGTTTTTT. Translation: CASSIGGGETNEKLFF. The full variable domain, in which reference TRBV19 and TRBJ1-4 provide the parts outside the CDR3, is DGGITQSPKYLFRKEGQNVTLSCEQNLNHDAMYWYRQDPGQGLRLIYYSQIVNDFQKGDIAEGYSVSREKKESFPLTVTSAQKNPTAFYLCASSIGGGETNEKLFFGSGTQLSVL.

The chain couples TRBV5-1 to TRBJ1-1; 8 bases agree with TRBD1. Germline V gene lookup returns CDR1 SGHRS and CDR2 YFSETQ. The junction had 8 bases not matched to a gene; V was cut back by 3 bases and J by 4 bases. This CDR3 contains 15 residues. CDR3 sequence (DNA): TGCGCCAGCAGCTACGGCAGGGGGCTCGGCACTGAAGCTTTCTTT. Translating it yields CASSYGRGLGTEAFF.

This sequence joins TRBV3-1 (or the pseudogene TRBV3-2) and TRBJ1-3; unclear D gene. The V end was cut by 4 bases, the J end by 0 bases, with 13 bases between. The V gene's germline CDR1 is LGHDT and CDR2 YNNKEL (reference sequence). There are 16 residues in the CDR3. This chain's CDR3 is CASSRPAGPSGNTIYF. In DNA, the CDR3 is TGTGCCAGCAGCCGACCCGCAGGACCCTCTGGAAACACCATATATTTT.

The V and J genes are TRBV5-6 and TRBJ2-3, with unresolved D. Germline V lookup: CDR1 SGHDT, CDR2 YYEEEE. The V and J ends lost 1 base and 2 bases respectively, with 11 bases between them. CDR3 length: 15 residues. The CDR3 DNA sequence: TGTGCCAGCAGCTTGTACGGGCAGCTCACAGATACGCAGTATTTT. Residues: CASSLYGQLTDTQYF.

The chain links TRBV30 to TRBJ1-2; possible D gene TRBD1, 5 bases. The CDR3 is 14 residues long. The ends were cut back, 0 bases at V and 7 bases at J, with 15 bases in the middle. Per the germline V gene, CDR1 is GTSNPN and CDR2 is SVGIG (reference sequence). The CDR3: CAWSVGASGPGYTF. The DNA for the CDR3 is TGTGCCTGGAGTGTAGGGGCTTCGGGTCCTGGCTACACCTTC.